The entry that follows covers one TCR beta chain sequence. The antigen is unknown. The source of the sample is a study of CXCR3-negative and CXCR3-positive naive CD8 T cells. The CDR3 is 16 amino acids. Germline CDR1 and CDR2: MRHNA and SNTAGT. Study-level results: Cryopreservation partially lowered CXCR3 expression, so most assays used fresh PBMCs. Naive subsets had comparable surface CD5, so TRB CDR3 properties gauged TCR strength. Researchers reported similar TRBV-TRBJ usage in naive CXCR3-negative and CXCR3-positive cells, though memory differed. Hydrophobicity of TRB CDR3s was greater in CXCR3-positive naive cells than in CXCR3-negative naive cells.

Libraries of TRB cDNA were made by 5' RACE and carried UMIs. Reprocessing the 5' RACE reads, TCRdb reports a single entry for every CDR3 protein and omits DNA. The listing contains about 130,000 distinct CDR3 sequences. By phenotype, naive CD8+ T cells were CD45RO-CCR7+CD27+CD95-. The source of this sequence is a human donor in good health. Some clones in this sample may be carry-over from other donors' samples. This chain links TRBV6-4 with TRBJ1-2; TCRdb's D gene call, TRBD1, goes unchecked for lack of DNA. Material: naive CXCR3+ CD8+ T cells from blood. Stated subset: CD45RO-CCR7+CD27+CD95- naive CD8+ T cells expressing CXCR3 (TNR3+). CDR3 protein: CASSDSPFGGAYGYTF.